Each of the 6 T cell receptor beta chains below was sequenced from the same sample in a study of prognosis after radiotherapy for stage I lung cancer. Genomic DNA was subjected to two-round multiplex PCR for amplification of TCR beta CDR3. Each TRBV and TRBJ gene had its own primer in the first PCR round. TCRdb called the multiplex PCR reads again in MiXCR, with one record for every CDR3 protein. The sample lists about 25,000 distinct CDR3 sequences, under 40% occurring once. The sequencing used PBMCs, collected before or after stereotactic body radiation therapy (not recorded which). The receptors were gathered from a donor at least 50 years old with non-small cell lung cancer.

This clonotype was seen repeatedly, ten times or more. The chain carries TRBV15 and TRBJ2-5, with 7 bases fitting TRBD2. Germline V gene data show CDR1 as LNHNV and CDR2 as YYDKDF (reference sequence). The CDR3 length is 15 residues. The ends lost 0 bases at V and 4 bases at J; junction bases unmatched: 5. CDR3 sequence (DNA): TGTGCCACCAGCAGAGATCGGGGGGAGGGAGAGACCCAGTACTTC. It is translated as CATSRDRGEGETQYF.

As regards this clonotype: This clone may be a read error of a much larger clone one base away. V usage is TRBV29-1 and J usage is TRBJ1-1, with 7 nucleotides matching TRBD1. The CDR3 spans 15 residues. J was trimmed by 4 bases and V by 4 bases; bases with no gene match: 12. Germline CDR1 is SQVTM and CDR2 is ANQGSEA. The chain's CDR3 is CSVGGVAGGTTEAFF. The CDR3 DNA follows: TGCAGCGTTGGGGGGGTGGCAGGGGGAACCACTGAAGCTTTCTTT. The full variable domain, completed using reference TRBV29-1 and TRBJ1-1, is SAVISQKPSRDICQRGTSLTIQCQVDSQVTMMFWYRQQPGQSLTLIATANQGSEATYESGFVIDKFPISRPNLTFSTLTVSNMSPEDSSIYLCSVGGVAGGTTEAFFGQGTRLTVV.

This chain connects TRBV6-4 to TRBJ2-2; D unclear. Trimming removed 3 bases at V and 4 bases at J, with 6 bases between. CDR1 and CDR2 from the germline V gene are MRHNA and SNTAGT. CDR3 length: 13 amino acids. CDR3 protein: CASSEGSTGELFF. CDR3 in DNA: TGTGCCAGCAGTGAAGGTAGCACCGGGGAGCTGTTTTTT.

The CDR3 sequence is CASSQDGLLSGELFF. CDR3 sequence (DNA): TGTGCCAGCAGCCAGGACGGACTACTGAGCGGGGAGCTGTTTTTT. J is TRBJ2-2 and V is TRBV6-2 or TRBV6-3, with D perhaps TRBD2 (6 bases). V lost 6 bases to trimming and J lost 7 bases, with 18 bases between them. The germline V gene encodes CDR1 MNHEY and CDR2 SVGEGT. This CDR3 spans 15 amino acids.

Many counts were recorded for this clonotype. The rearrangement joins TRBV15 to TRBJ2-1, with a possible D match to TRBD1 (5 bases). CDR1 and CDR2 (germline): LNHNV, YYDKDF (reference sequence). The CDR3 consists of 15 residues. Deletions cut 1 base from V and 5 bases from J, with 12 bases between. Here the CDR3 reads CATSRGAGRNNEQFF. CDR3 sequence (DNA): TGTGCCACCAGCAGAGGTGCAGGGCGGAACAATGAGCAGTTCTTC.

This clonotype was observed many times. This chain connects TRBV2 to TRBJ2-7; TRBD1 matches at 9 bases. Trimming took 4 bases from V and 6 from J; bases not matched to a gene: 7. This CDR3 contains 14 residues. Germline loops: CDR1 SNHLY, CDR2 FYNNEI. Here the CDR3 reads CASSGTGEVGEQYF. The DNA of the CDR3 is TGTGCCAGCAGTGGGACAGGGGAGGTCGGCGAGCAGTACTTC.